A single sample is the source of the 7 T cell receptor beta chains below, sequenced in a study of read filtering for tumor transcriptome and immune sequencing. This library used about 400 ng RNA and molecular barcoded adaptors spanning alpha/delta and beta/gamma chains. TCRdb used MiXCR to reprocess the reads, holding one entry per CDR3 protein. Counted here are tens of thousands of distinct CDR3 sequences, around 13% occurring once; the ten biggest clones make up 45% to 50%. The sequencing input was a population of CD138-negative cells sorted from bone marrow. These receptors were obtained from a donor aged 40 or over with multiple myeloma.

This clonotype was recorded at least ten times. This chain connects TRBV27 to TRBJ2-7, with D perhaps matching TRBD2 (6 bases). The CDR3 loop spans 13 amino acids. V was pared by 3 bases and J by 2 bases, with 8 bases between. CDR1 is MNHEY and CDR2 is SMNVEV in the germline V gene (reference sequence). Written as DNA, the CDR3 is TGTGCCAGCAGTTTGTCGGGGGCCTACGAGCAGTACTTC. Protein sequence: CASSLSGAYEQYF.

In this sample, this clonotype turned up many times. The rearrangement uses TRBV27 and TRBJ2-1; tentative D call: TRBD2 (6 bases). The CDR3 length is 13 residues. The V gene lost 5 bases and the J gene lost 3 bases, with 8 bases spanning the gap. CDR1 is MNHEY and CDR2 is SMNVEV in the germline V gene (reference sequence). CDR3 nucleotide sequence: TGTGCCAGCAGTCGGCGGGGCTACAATGAGCAGTTCTTC. The encoded protein is CASSRRGYNEQFF.

This chain uses TRBV18 with TRBJ1-5; D ambiguous. Trimming removed 3 bases from V and 10 bases from J, with 13 bases in between. Germline assignment: CDR1 KGHSH and CDR2 LQKENI. CDR3 length equals 13 residues. The CDR3 bases are TGTGCCAGCTCACCCGAGTCCGTGCAACCCCAGCATTTT. It codes for CASSPESVQPQHF.

This clonotype was detected a few times. A read error may explain this, as a much larger clone is one base away. Since the CDR3 does not end with the conserved phenylalanine or tryptophan, this likely comes from a read error. The rearrangement joins TRBV20-1 to TRBJ1-1, with D perhaps TRBD1 (5 bases). The CDR3 contains 10 residues. Germline assignment: CDR1 DFQATT and CDR2 SNEGSKA (reference sequence). CDR3 amino acids: CSGTDAEAFS. The DNA for the CDR3 is TGCTCCGGGACGGATGCGGAAGCTTTCTCT.

This clonotype has only a few counts. The chain uses TRBV2 and TRBJ2-4, with D perhaps matching TRBD1 (7 bases). The length of the CDR3 is 16 residues. Trimming shortened V by 5 bases and J by 0 bases, and 14 bases separated the two germline ends. Per germline, CDR1 SNHLY and CDR2 FYNNEI. The CDR3 DNA reads TGTGCCAGCAGTTGGGGGGACAGAGGAGCCAAAAACATTCAGTACTTC. Protein sequence: CASSWGDRGAKNIQYF.

This clonotype turned up a few times. This rearrangement joins TRBV3-1 to TRBJ2-7, with D unclear. V dropped 1 base and J dropped 5 bases, with 15 bases sitting between them. This CDR3 region has 15 residues. Germline V lookup: CDR1 LGHDT, CDR2 YNNKEL (reference sequence). Written as DNA, the CDR3 is TGTGCCAGCAGCCAAGGTCCCACACCCCGGGACGAGCAGTACTTC. Its protein is CASSQGPTPRDEQYF.

This clonotype was seen repeatedly, ten times or more. The chain combines TRBV12-3 or TRBV12-4 with TRBJ2-2; D ambiguous. Deletions cut 8 bases from V and 2 bases from J, with 18 bases between. The CDR3 contains 16 residues. CDR3 region: CASPTPGPVNTGELFF. CDR3 nucleotides: TGTGCCAGCCCCACCCCCGGTCCGGTCAACACCGGGGAGCTGTTTTTT.